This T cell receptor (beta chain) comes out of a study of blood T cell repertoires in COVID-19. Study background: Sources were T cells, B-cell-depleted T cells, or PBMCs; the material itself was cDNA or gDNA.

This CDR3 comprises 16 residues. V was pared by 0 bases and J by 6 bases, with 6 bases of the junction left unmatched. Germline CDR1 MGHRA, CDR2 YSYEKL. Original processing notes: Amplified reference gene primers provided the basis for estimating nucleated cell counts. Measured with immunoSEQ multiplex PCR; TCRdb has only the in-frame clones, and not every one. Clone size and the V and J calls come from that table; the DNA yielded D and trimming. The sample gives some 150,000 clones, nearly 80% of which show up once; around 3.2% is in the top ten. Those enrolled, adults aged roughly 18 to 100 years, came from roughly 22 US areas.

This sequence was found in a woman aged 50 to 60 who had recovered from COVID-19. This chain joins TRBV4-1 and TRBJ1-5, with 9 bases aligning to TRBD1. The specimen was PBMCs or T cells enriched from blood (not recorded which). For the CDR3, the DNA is TGCGCCAGCAGCCAAGACTCCGGACAGGGGACTCAGCCCCAGCATTTT. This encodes CASSQDSGQGTQPQHF.